The 26 T cell receptor beta chains below come from one sample, sequenced in a study of beta chain features in type 1 diabetes. The study reverse transcribed the entire isolated RNA, so it sequenced expressed TCRB transcripts. Assay used: immunoSEQ multiplex PCR; TCRdb lists only in-frame clones, some missing. The repertoire has fewer than 250,000 clones, approximately 70% of them found once; the top ten carry around 0.05%. The sequenced sample consisted of naive CD4+ T cells from blood. These receptors originate from a man younger than 40 in good health.

V usage is TRBV30 and J usage is TRBJ1-1; 9 bases align to TRBD1. CDR3 size: 13 residues. V was pared by 2 bases and J by 6 bases, with 4 bases of the junction left unmatched. From germline, CDR1 is GTSNPN and CDR2 SVGIG (reference sequence). The CDR3 DNA follows: TGTGCCTGGAGTCCCTGGACAGGGGCTGAAGCTTTCTTT. Amino acid sequence: CAWSPWTGAEAFF.

A few counts support this clone. This chain uses TRBV30 with TRBJ2-3; 11 nucleotides line up with TRBD1. V lost 8 bases, J lost 4 bases, and 5 bases stayed unmatched. This CDR3 has 13 amino acids. Germline loops: CDR1 GTSNPN, CDR2 SVGIG (reference sequence). DNA of the CDR3: TGTGCCCGCCTGGGACAGGGGGCAGATACGCAGTATTTT. Translating gives CARLGQGADTQYF.

The sample holds one count of this clone. The chain is built from TRBV7-2 and TRBJ1-5; 9 bases are shared with TRBD1. Per the germline V gene, CDR1 is SGHTA and CDR2 is FQGNSA. J was trimmed by 6 bases and V by 1 base; bases with no gene match: 1. This CDR3 is 14 amino acids long. Here the CDR3 reads CASSLGQGVQPQHF. The CDR3 DNA is TGTGCCAGCAGCTTAGGACAGGGGGTTCAGCCCCAGCATTTT.

J is TRBJ2-5 and V is TRBV30, with unresolved D. The V gene lost 3 bases and the J gene lost 4 bases, with 12 bases spanning the gap. The V gene's germline CDR1 is GTSNPN and CDR2 SVGIG (reference sequence). This CDR3 comprises 13 residues. CDR3 nucleotide sequence: TGTGCCTGGAGCATGCAAGGGTCAGAGACCCAGTACTTC. This codes for CAWSMQGSETQYF. The full variable domain, its missing parts supplied by reference TRBV30 and TRBJ2-5, is SQTIHQWPATLVQPVGSPLSLECTVEGTSNPNLYWYRQAAGRGLQLLFYSVGIGQISSEVPQNLSASRPQDRQFILSSKKLLLSDSGFYLCAWSMQGSETQYFGPGTRLLVL.

This chain uses TRBV15 with TRBJ2-7; 9 bases match TRBD2. The germline gives CDR1 LNHNV, CDR2 YYDKDF (reference sequence). The CDR3 totals 16 residues. Losses at the gene ends were 0 bases for V and 1 base for J; bases not matched to a gene: 4. The CDR3 loop reads CATSRDLLAGSYEQYF. The CDR3 DNA reads TGTGCCACCAGCAGAGATCTTCTAGCGGGGTCCTACGAGCAGTACTTC.

This chain connects TRBV15 to TRBJ2-1, with TRBD2 matching over 9 bases. The germline gives CDR1 LNHNV, CDR2 YYDKDF (reference sequence). After removal of 8 bases from V and 4 bases from J, the junction contained 9 bases not matched to a gene. There are 15 residues in the CDR3. CDR3 sequence: CATHLGLAGYNEQFF. CDR3 in DNA: TGTGCCACCCACCTAGGGCTAGCGGGATACAATGAGCAGTTCTTC.

This clone was recorded once. The chain carries TRBV15 and TRBJ2-3, with 8 bases identical to TRBD1. This CDR3 contains 15 residues. The V segment lost 0 bases and the J segment 4 bases; nucleotides outside the gene matches: 3. Germline-derived CDR1 and CDR2 are LNHNV and YYDKDF (reference sequence). CDR3 amino acids: CATSREDRVADTQYF. CDR3 bases: TGTGCCACCAGCAGAGAGGACAGGGTGGCAGATACGCAGTATTTT.

The chain has TRBV2 and TRBJ2-5; 13 positions agree with TRBD2. V lost 4 bases, J lost 5 bases, and 4 bases stayed unmatched. From germline, CDR1 is SNHLY and CDR2 FYNNEI. This CDR3 is built from 15 residues. CDR3 loop: CASSGLAGGMETQYF. In nucleotides, the CDR3 is TGTGCCAGCAGTGGACTAGCGGGAGGAATGGAGACCCAGTACTTC.

This rearrangement joins TRBV5-1 to TRBJ2-2; maybe TRBD1 (6 bases). Germline loops: CDR1 SGHRS, CDR2 YFSETQ. The CDR3 loop spans 11 amino acids. Trimming shortened V by 3 bases and J by 9 bases, and 6 bases separated the two germline ends. In DNA form, the CDR3 reads TGCGCCAGCAGCTGGGACAGGGAGCTGTTTTTT. Encoded protein: CASSWDRELFF.

The chain employs TRBV29-1 and TRBJ1-1; tentative D call: TRBD1 (5 bases). This CDR3 is 13 amino acids long. CDR1 and CDR2 (germline): SQVTM, ANQGSEA. V lost 1 base, J lost 4 bases, and 10 bases lay in between. CDR3 in DNA: TGCAGCGTTGAAGGCAGGGTGGGCACTGAAGCTTTCTTT. Its protein is CSVEGRVGTEAFF.

The V call is TRBV27, the J call TRBJ2-7, with D perhaps matching TRBD1 (5 bases). The CDR3 runs to 14 residues. CDR1 is MNHEY and CDR2 is SMNVEV in the germline V gene (reference sequence). V shed 5 bases and J shed 3 bases, with 14 bases lying between them. For the CDR3, the DNA is TGTGCCAGCAGTCCTCGGACACCTCACTACGAGCAGTACTTC. Protein: CASSPRTPHYEQYF.

The V and J genes are TRBV2 and TRBJ2-7; D gene uncertain. CDR1 is SNHLY, CDR2 FYNNEI, per germline. V was pared by 3 bases and J by 3 bases, with 9 bases between. This CDR3 spans 13 amino acids. The CDR3: CASSDRQDYEQYF. CDR3 nucleotides: TGTGCCAGCAGTGATCGGCAGGACTACGAGCAGTACTTC.

V and J are TRBV7-2 and TRBJ2-5; no clear D. This CDR3 region has 11 residues. The ends were cut back, 2 bases at V and 5 bases at J, with 3 bases in the middle. CDR1 and CDR2 (germline): SGHTA, FQGNSA. The CDR3 loop reads CASSLSETQYF. The CDR3 DNA sequence: TGTGCCAGCAGCTTATCCGAGACCCAGTACTTC. The full variable domain, with the rest looked up from reference TRBV7-2 and TRBJ2-5, is GAGVSQSPSNKVTEKGKDVELRCDPISGHTALYWYRQSLGQGLEFLIYFQGNSAPDKSGLPSDRFSAERTGGSVSTLTIQRTQQEDSAVYLCASSLSETQYFGPGTRLLVL.

This clone appeared a single time. This chain connects TRBV28 to TRBJ2-3; D is possibly TRBD1 or TRBD2 (5 bases each). Germline values: CDR1 MDHEN, CDR2 SYDVKM. Trimming removed 0 bases from V and 3 bases from J, with 19 bases in between. The CDR3 is made up of 18 amino acids. This CDR3 reads CASSLWASTGEGTDTQYF. For the CDR3, the DNA is TGTGCCAGCAGTTTATGGGCCTCCACAGGAGAGGGAACAGATACGCAGTATTTT.

The chain combines TRBV7-2 with TRBJ2-1; D gene uncertain. Germline CDR1 reads SGHTA; CDR2 reads FQGNSA. The CDR3 length is 15 residues. Trimming pared 1 base from V and 6 bases from J, leaving 13 bases between. The DNA of the CDR3 is TGTGCCAGCAGCTTAGTAGGGTCGCAGAGCAATGAGCAGTTCTTC. Its translation is CASSLVGSQSNEQFF.

The chain carries TRBV5-6 and TRBJ2-4; D may match TRBD1 or TRBD2 (5 bases each). CDR3 length equals 16 residues. The V and J ends lost 2 bases and 0 bases respectively, with 12 bases between them. In germline, CDR1 is SGHDT, CDR2 YYEEEE. This CDR3 reads CASSFIVGPAKNIQYF. The CDR3 DNA is TGTGCCAGCAGCTTTATCGTGGGACCAGCCAAAAACATTCAGTACTTC.

Written as DNA, the CDR3 is TGTGCCAGTAGTGTCGGACCAATTGTAAACAATGAGCAGTTCTTC. This translates into CASSVGPIVNNEQFF. The chain combines TRBV19 with TRBJ2-1; D remains unclear. Germline V gene data show CDR1 as LNHDA and CDR2 as SQIVND (reference sequence). The CDR3 consists of 15 residues. Trimming cost V 5 bases and J 5 bases, with 16 bases left between them.

This clone was counted between two and nine times. This chain joins TRBV11-2 and TRBJ2-6; TRBD1 might be the D (5 bases). Germline V gene data show CDR1 as SGHAT and CDR2 as FQNNGV. V was shortened by 0 bases and J by 7 bases, with 10 bases between the two germline ends. The CDR3 consists of 15 residues. The CDR3 nucleotides are TGTGCCAGCAGCTTAGAAACAGGACGCGCCAACGTCCTGACTTTC. Translation gives CASSLETGRANVLTF.

The chain recombines TRBV10-3 with TRBJ2-1; tentatively, D is TRBD2 (5 bases). V lost 9 bases and J 10 bases, leaving 31 bases between the germline ends. The CDR3 is 17 residues long. CDR1 and CDR2 (germline): ENHRY, SYGVKD. CDR3 DNA sequence: TGTGCCATAGCGGCCACCGCTATTAATCCTACAATGAAGGAGCAGTTCTTC. Its translation is CAIAATAINPTMKEQFF.

This clone was detected a few times. The rearrangement joins TRBV29-1 to TRBJ2-7; D perhaps matches TRBD1 (6 bases). V lost 5 bases to trimming and J lost 5 bases, with 10 bases between them. This CDR3 region has 11 residues. Per germline, CDR1 SQVTM and CDR2 ANQGSEA. CDR3 in DNA: TGCAGCGTTAAGCCAGGGGACGAGCAGTACTTC. Translating it yields CSVKPGDEQYF.

This clone was detected only once. V is TRBV29-1 and J is TRBJ1-1, with D tentatively TRBD1 (5 bases). This CDR3 spans 13 amino acids. Germline CDR1 SQVTM, CDR2 ANQGSEA. Deletions cut 3 bases from V and 1 base from J, with 9 bases between. Here the CDR3 reads CSVDAGRNTEAFF. CDR3 in DNA: TGCAGCGTTGATGCAGGGAGGAACACTGAAGCTTTCTTT.

V and J are TRBV18 and TRBJ2-4; 7 bases agree with TRBD1. The CDR3 length is 16 residues. V shed 5 bases, J shed 0 bases, and the junction held 7 bases outside the gene matches. The germline V gene has CDR1 KGHSH and CDR2 LQKENI. Written as DNA, the CDR3 is TGTGCCAGCTCAACCGGACAGGTCCTAGCCAAAAACATTCAGTACTTC. This encodes CASSTGQVLAKNIQYF.

This clone was seen more than once but under ten times. The sample holds other DNA sequences that translate to the same CDR3. The V gene is TRBV30, the J gene TRBJ2-5, with D possibly matching TRBD1 (6 bases). Trimming pared 0 bases from V and 4 bases from J, leaving 6 bases between. CDR1 GTSNPN and CDR2 SVGIG come from the germline V gene (reference sequence). This CDR3 is built from 12 residues. In DNA, the CDR3 is TGTGCCTGGAGTGTACAGGGAGAGACCCAGTACTTC. This translates into CAWSVQGETQYF.

This chain uses TRBV7-9 with TRBJ2-1, with D hard to call. This CDR3 has 15 residues. The germline V gene has CDR1 SEHNR and CDR2 FQNEAQ (reference sequence). Trimming removed 5 bases at V and 0 bases at J, with 11 bases between. The DNA for the CDR3 is TGTGCCAGCAGCCCGAACTTAAACTCCTACAATGAGCAGTTCTTC. Its protein is CASSPNLNSYNEQFF.

V and J are TRBV15 and TRBJ2-3; 10 bases agree with TRBD2. Germline V gives CDR1 LNHNV, CDR2 YYDKDF (reference sequence). The CDR3 length is 16 residues. The trim removed 1 base at V and 4 bases at J, leaving 5 bases unmatched. The CDR3 DNA reads TGTGCCACCAGCAGAGCCGTAGCGGGGGGCGCAGATACGCAGTATTTT. This translates into CATSRAVAGGADTQYF.

The chain recombines TRBV25-1 with TRBJ1-5; weak D call: TRBD1 (6 bases). The ends were cut back, 3 bases at V and 0 bases at J, with 15 bases in the middle. The CDR3 totals 17 residues. In germline, CDR1 is MGHDK, CDR2 SYGVNS. In DNA, the CDR3 is TGTGCCAGCAGTGACGGGACAATTGAGGGTAGCAATCAGCCCCAGCATTTT. This sequence encodes CASSDGTIEGSNQPQHF.